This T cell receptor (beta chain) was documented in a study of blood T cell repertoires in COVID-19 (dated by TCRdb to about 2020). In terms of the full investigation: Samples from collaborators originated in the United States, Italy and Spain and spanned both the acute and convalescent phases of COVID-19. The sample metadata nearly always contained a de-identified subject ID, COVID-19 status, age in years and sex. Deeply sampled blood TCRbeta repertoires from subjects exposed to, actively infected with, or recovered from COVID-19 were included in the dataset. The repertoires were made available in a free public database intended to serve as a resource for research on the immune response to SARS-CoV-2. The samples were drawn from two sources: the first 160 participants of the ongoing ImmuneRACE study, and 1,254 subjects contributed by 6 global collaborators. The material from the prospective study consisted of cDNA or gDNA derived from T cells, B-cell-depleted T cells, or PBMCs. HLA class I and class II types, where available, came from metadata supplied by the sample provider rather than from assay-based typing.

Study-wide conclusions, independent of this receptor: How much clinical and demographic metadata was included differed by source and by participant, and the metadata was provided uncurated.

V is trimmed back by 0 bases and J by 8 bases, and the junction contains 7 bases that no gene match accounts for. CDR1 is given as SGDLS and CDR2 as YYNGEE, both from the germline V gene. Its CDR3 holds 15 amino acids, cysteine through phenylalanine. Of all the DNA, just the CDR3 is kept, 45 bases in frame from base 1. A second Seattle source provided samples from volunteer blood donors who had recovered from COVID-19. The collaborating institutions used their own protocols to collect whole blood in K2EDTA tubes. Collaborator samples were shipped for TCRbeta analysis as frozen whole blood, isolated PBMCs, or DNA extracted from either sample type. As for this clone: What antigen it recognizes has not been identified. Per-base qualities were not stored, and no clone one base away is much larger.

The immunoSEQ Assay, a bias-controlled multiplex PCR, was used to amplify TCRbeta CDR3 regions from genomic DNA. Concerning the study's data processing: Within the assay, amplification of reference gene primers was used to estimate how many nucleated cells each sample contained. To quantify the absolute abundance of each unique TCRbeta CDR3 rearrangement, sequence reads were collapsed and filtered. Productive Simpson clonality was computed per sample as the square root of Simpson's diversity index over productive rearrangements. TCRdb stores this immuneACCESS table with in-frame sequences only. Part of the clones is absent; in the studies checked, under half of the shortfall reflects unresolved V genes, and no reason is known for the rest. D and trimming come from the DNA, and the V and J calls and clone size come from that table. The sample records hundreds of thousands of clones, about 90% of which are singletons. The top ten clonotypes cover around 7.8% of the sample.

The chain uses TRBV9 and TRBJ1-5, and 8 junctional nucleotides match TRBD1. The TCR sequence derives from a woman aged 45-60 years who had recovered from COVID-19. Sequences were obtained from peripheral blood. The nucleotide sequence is TGTGCCAGCAGCGTAGGTGCAGGGGGCATCGAGCCCCAGCATTTT. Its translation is CASSVGAGGIEPQHF. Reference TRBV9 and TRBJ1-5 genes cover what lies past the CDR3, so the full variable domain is DSGVTQTPKHLITATGQRVTLRCSPRSGDLSVYWYQQSLDQGLQFLIQYYNGEERAKGNILERFSAQQFPDLHSELNLSSLELGDSALYFCASSVGAGGIEPQHFGDGTRLSIL.